The T cell receptor beta chain described here comes from a study of T cells in Graves' hyperthyroidism and ophthalmopathy. The CDR3 runs to 17 residues. J lost 5 bases, V lost 1 base, and 12 bases had no gene match. Germline V gives CDR1 MGHRA, CDR2 YSYEKL. Amplification of TCR beta CDR3 regions used RNA as the template. TCR CDR3 regions were first amplified by RT-PCR with HTBI primers. TCRdb reprocessed the multiplex PCR reads with MiXCR, giving one entry per CDR3 protein. Among about 290,000 distinct CDR3 sequences listed, approximately 16% were seen once. This clonotype has just a few counts. The receptor's source is a woman between 45 and 65 years old with Graves' hyperthyroidism that later progressed to Graves' ophthalmopathy. The V gene is TRBV4-1, the J gene TRBJ2-5, with 8 bases lining up with TRBD1. The sample taken for sequencing was blood. CDR3 sequence reads: CASSQGPPGTGTETQYF. The CDR3 nucleotides are TGCGCCAGCAGCCAAGGTCCCCCCGGGACAGGTACGGAGACCCAGTACTTC.